Presented here are 9 T cell receptor beta chains from one specimen sequenced in a study of T cell clones after liver transplantation (dated by TCRdb to between 2018 and 2021). Preparation of the library involved the immunoSEQ multiplex PCR assay. TCRdb mirrors the immuneACCESS table, restricted to in-frame sequences. Some clones are absent from its copies; in checked studies, under half trace to an unresolved V gene, and the reason for the others is unknown. The sample contains about 24,000 clones, almost 70% of them found a single time. Jointly, the top ten make up approximately 3% of the sample. The sample's time point label is to be understood as: pre-transplant. The sample was CD4+ T cells from blood, taken before liver transplant. The receptor set was obtained from a human donor who received a liver transplant.

The chain joins TRBV6-1 to TRBJ2-6, with 11 bases fitting TRBD1. The CDR3 extends over 17 amino acids. V was pared by 4 bases and J by 2 bases, with 4 bases of the junction left unmatched. The V gene's germline CDR1 is MNHNS and CDR2 SASEGT. This CDR3 reads CASSAGTGGAGANVLTF. CDR3 DNA: TGTGCCAGCAGTGCCGGGACAGGGGGTGCTGGGGCCAACGTCCTGACTTTC.

The chain is built from TRBV9 and TRBJ2-7, with a weak D call TRBD2 (6 bases). The germline V and J ends were trimmed by 3 bases and 4 bases, with 20 bases remaining between them. CDR1 is SGDLS, CDR2 YYNGEE, per germline. The CDR3 length is 16 residues. The CDR3 sequence is CASSATGVGRTYEQYF. As DNA, the CDR3 is TGTGCCAGCAGCGCGACGGGGGTGGGCAGGACGTACGAGCAGTACTTC.

This clone has more than one count but fewer than ten. The chain couples TRBV2 to TRBJ1-4, with 7 bases that match TRBD1. Germline CDR1 SNHLY, CDR2 FYNNEI. The CDR3 is 15 residues long. The V gene end was trimmed by 2 bases and the J gene end by 10 bases; junction bases not matched to a gene: 10. The CDR3 spells CASSELLGRGIKLFF. CDR3 in DNA: TGTGCCAGCAGTGAACTTCTGGGCAGGGGGATAAAACTGTTTTTT.

This clone was seen a single time. The chain employs TRBV28 and TRBJ1-3; 7 positions agree with TRBD1. V shed 7 bases and J 4 bases; nucleotides not matched to a gene: 13. Per the germline V gene, CDR1 is MDHEN and CDR2 is SYDVKM. The CDR3 covers 16 residues. The CDR3 DNA is TGTGCCAGCACCAGTTATACCGGGACAGCAGGAAACACCATATATTTT. Encoded protein: CASTSYTGTAGNTIYF.

The chain employs TRBV30 and TRBJ1-1; D is uncertain. V was cut by 7 bases and J by 6 bases, with 15 bases left in between. The V gene's germline CDR1 is GTSNPN and CDR2 SVGIG (reference sequence). The CDR3 is 12 amino acids. The chain's CDR3 is CASPFGGAEAFF. CDR3 DNA: TGTGCCTCGCCCTTCGGAGGCGCTGAAGCTTTCTTT.

A few counts support this clone. V is TRBV7-9 and J is TRBJ1-1; TRBD1 might be the D (5 bases). The CDR3 is 15 amino acids. V dropped 2 bases and J dropped 3 bases, with 13 bases sitting between them. Germline-derived CDR1 and CDR2 are SEHNR and FQNEAQ (reference sequence). This CDR3 reads CASSLMGVGDTEAFF. CDR3 bases: TGTGCCAGCAGCTTAATGGGGGTCGGAGACACTGAAGCTTTCTTT.

This clone was seen only a few times. The rearrangement uses TRBV10-3 and TRBJ2-1; D may correspond to TRBD1 or TRBD2 (5 bases each). This CDR3 contains 14 residues. Germline V gives CDR1 ENHRY, CDR2 SYGVKD. Trimming stripped 3 bases from V and 4 bases from J, with 10 bases between. The CDR3 DNA is TGTGCCATCAGTGAAGACGGGGCGTACAATGAGCAGTTCTTC. Encoded protein: CAISEDGAYNEQFF.

This clone was seen a few times. This chain links TRBV4-2 with TRBJ2-5, with D perhaps being TRBD1 or TRBD2 (6 bases each). Trimming took 0 bases from V and 2 from J, leaving 13 bases between them. CDR1 is LGHNA and CDR2 is YNFKEQ in the germline V gene. This CDR3 spans 16 amino acids. CDR3 DNA sequence: TGTGCCAGCAGCCAAGAGAACCGGGGGCAACAAGAGACCCAGTACTTC. Encoded protein: CASSQENRGQQETQYF.

This clone was counted a few times. The rearrangement joins TRBV29-1 to TRBJ1-1; no clear D gene. Trimming cost V 6 bases and J 4 bases, with 9 bases left between them. From germline, CDR1 is SQVTM and CDR2 ANQGSEA. The CDR3 length is 11 residues. The chain's CDR3 is CSVLPATEAFF. CDR3 coding DNA: TGCAGCGTCCTCCCCGCCACTGAAGCTTTCTTT.